Reported below is one TCR beta chain. Its antigen is as yet unknown. Some clones are missing from TCRdb's copy, which holds only in-frame ones; the method was immunoSEQ multiplex PCR. The profile shows 550,000 to 600,000 clones, around 77% of them singletons. The entry originates in a study of shared clonotypes between healthy human individuals. Whole-study results and caveats: In having few donors, the study represented limited genetic and exposure-history diversity.

The CDR3 has 14 residues. V was clipped by 1 base and J by 7 bases; unmatched bases: 6. The V gene's germline CDR1 is SEHNR and CDR2 FQNEAQ (reference sequence). This receptor was obtained from a woman aged 40 to 50 in good health. Some clones in this sample may be carry-over from other donors' samples. The sample taken for sequencing was PBMCs. The rearrangement links TRBV7-9 to TRBJ2-7; TRBD1 agrees at 8 bases. CDR3: CASSLEGQAREQYF. CDR3 DNA: TGTGCCAGCAGCTTAGAGGGACAGGCTCGGGAGCAGTACTTC.